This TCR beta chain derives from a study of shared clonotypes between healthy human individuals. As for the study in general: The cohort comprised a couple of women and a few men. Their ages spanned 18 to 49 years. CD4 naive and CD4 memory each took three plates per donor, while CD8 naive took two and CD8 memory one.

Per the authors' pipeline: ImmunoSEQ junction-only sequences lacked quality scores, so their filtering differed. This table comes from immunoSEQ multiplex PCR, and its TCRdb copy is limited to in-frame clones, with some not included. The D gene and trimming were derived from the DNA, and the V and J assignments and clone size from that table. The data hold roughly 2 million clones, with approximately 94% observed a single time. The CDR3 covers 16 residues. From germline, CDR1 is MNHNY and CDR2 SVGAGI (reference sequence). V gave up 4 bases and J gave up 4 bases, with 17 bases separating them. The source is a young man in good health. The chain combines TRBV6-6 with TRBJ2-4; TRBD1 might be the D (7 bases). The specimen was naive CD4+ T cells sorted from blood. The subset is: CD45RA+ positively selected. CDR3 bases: TGTGCCAGCAGTTCGACAGGGCTAGCGTCGAAAAACATTCAGTACTTC. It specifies CASSSTGLASKNIQYF.